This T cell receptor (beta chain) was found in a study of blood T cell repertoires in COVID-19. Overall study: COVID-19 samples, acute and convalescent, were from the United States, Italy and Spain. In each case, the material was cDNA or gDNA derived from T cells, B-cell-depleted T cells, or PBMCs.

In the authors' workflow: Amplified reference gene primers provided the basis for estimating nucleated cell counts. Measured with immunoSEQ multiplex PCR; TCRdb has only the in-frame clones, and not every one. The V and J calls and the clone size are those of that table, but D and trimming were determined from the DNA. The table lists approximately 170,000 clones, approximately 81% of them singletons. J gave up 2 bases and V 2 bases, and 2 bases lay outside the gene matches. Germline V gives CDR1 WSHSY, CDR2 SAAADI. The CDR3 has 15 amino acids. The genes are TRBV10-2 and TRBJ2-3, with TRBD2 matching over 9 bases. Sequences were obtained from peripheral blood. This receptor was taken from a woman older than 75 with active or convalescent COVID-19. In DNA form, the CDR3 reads TGCGCCAGCAGTGAGGCGGGAGGGATCACAGATACGCAGTATTTT. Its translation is CASSEAGGITDTQYF.